This entry concerns a single TCR beta chain. These data belong to a study of blood T cell repertoires in COVID-19. Study-wide background: Sites across the United States, Italy and Spain contributed samples from acute and convalescent COVID-19. Sources were T cells, B-cell-depleted T cells, or PBMCs; the material itself was cDNA or gDNA.

Per the original methods: How many nucleated cells were present was estimated from reference gene primer amplification. This table comes from immunoSEQ multiplex PCR, and its TCRdb copy is limited to in-frame clones, with some not included. The DNA was the basis for D and trimming; V, J and clone size are from that table. The data hold roughly 290,000 clones, with approximately 80% observed a single time. With V trimmed by 6 bases and J by 6 bases, 2 bases remained unmatched. CDR3 size: 13 residues. Germline CDR1 ENHRY, CDR2 SYGVKD. Sequencing input: peripheral blood. The clonotype originates from a woman aged 50 to 60 with active or convalescent COVID-19. V usage is TRBV10-3 and J usage is TRBJ2-1; TRBD1 matches 10 bases. CDR3 nucleotide sequence: TGTGCCATCAGGGGACAGGGGACCAATGAGCAGTTCTTC. Its protein product is CAIRGQGTNEQFF.